This is a list of T cell receptor beta chains from one sample in a study of blood T cell repertoires in COVID-19. The protocol was immunoSEQ multiplex PCR, while the TCRdb copy is restricted to in-frame clones and leaves out a portion. This sample carries roughly 400,000 clones, about 92% of them seen once, and the ten largest clones take around 0.6%. The sample comprised PBMCs or T cells enriched from blood (not recorded which). The receptors come from a man between 18 and 35 years old who had recovered from COVID-19. Both conserved end residues are part of each CDR3. The order of the fields is CDR3 length, V gene, clone size, J gene, D gene, CDR3 DNA, CDR3 protein. D genes are given only for firm matches. Size values are once, few and many counts, or a class for expanded clones, and some rows have none.

length: 15; V: TRBV5-1; size: NA; J: TRBJ1-1; D: NA; DNA: TGCGCCAGCAGCTTGGAGAGGTATGGTAGCACTGAAGCTTTCTTT; CDR3: CASSLERYGSTEAFF
length: 15; V: TRBV28; size: NA; J: TRBJ2-7; D: TRBD2; DNA: TGTGCCAGCAGTTTATTCCCTGGGGGGGACTACGAGCAGTACTTC; CDR3: CASSLFPGGDYEQYF
length: 11; V: TRBV28; size: NA; J: TRBJ1-2; D: NA; DNA: TGTGCCAGCACCTCGAACTATGGCTACACCTTC; CDR3: CASTSNYGYTF
length: 15; V: TRBV10-3; size: NA; J: TRBJ2-1; D: TRBD2; DNA: TGTGCCATCAGTGAAGGTAGCGGGAGGGTTGGTGAGCAGTTCTTC; CDR3: CAISEGSGRVGEQFF
length: 13; V: TRBV10-2; size: NA; J: TRBJ1-5; D: NA; DNA: TGCGCCAGCAGCCAGGGCCTCAATCAGCCCCAGCATTTT; CDR3: CASSQGLNQPQHF
length: 13; V: TRBV14; size: NA; J: TRBJ2-7; D: TRBD2; DNA: TGTGCCAGCAGCCAAAGCGGGAGCTACGAGCAGTACTTC; CDR3: CASSQSGSYEQYF
length: 15; V: TRBV5-6; size: NA; J: TRBJ1-4; D: NA; DNA: TGTGCCAGCAGCTTGCGGGCAGGGATTACTGAAAAACTGTTTTTT; CDR3: CASSLRAGITEKLFF
length: 16; V: TRBV5-1; size: NA; J: TRBJ1-2; D: NA; DNA: TGCGCCAGCAGCTTGCTGGCAGGGCACGAGGCCTATGGCTACACCTTC; CDR3: CASSLLAGHEAYGYTF
length: 14; V: TRBV2; size: NA; J: TRBJ1-3; D: TRBD1; DNA: TGTGCCAGCAGTAAGACAGGGAATGGAAACACCATATATTTT; CDR3: CASSKTGNGNTIYF
length: 16; V: TRBV28; size: NA; J: TRBJ2-4; D: NA; DNA: TGTGCCAGCAGTTTGTTAGACGGGATTACCAAAAACATTCAGTACTTC; CDR3: CASSLLDGITKNIQYF
length: 16; V: TRBV7-9; size: NA; J: TRBJ1-3; D: NA; DNA: TGTGCCAGCAGCTTAGGTCTCAGGGAATTTGGAAACACCATATATTTT; CDR3: CASSLGLREFGNTIYF
length: 15; V: TRBV7-9; size: NA; J: TRBJ1-4; D: NA; DNA: TGTGCCAGCAGCGACGAGGGGACACCGAATGAAAAACTGTTTTTT; CDR3: CASSDEGTPNEKLFF
length: 15; V: TRBV7-2; size: NA; J: TRBJ2-7; D: TRBD1; DNA: TGTGCCAGCAGCTTAGAAGTGACAGGGCCGTACGAGCAGTACTTC; CDR3: CASSLEVTGPYEQYF
length: 15; V: TRBV15; size: NA; J: TRBJ2-2; D: NA; DNA: TGTGCCACCAGCAGAGGGGGGCTAGCAGTCGGGGAGCTGTTTTTT; CDR3: CATSRGGLAVGELFF
length: 13; V: TRBV18; size: NA; J: TRBJ2-7; D: TRBD1; DNA: TGTGCCAGCTCACCACCGGACAGGCGCGAGCAGTACTTC; CDR3: CASSPPDRREQYF
length: 14; V: TRBV18; size: NA; J: TRBJ1-5; D: NA; DNA: TGTGCCAGCTCACTAGACACCAAAGGTCAGCCCCAGCATTTT; CDR3: CASSLDTKGQPQHF
length: 14; V: TRBV6-5; size: NA; J: TRBJ1-3; D: NA; DNA: TGTGCCAGCAGCCTGGACTACTCTGGAAACACCATATATTTT; CDR3: CASSLDYSGNTIYF
length: 12; V: TRBV30; size: NA; J: TRBJ2-3; D: NA; DNA: TGTGCCTGGAGTTTACTGACAGATACGCAGTATTTT; CDR3: CAWSLLTDTQYF
length: 13; V: TRBV27; size: NA; J: TRBJ1-5; D: NA; DNA: TGTGCCAGCAGTTTATCCGGAGATCAGCCCCAGCATTTT; CDR3: CASSLSGDQPQHF
length: 13; V: TRBV6-5; size: NA; J: TRBJ1-3; D: NA; DNA: TGTGCCAGCCAACGGGACATTCGAAACACCATATATTTT; CDR3: CASQRDIRNTIYF
length: 13; V: TRBV5-4; size: NA; J: TRBJ2-7; D: TRBD1; DNA: TGTGCCAGCAGCTTAGGACAGGAGTACGAGCAGTACTTC; CDR3: CASSLGQEYEQYF
length: 11; V: TRBV19; size: NA; J: TRBJ1-4; D: NA; DNA: TGTGCCAGTAGGACTCATGAAAAACTGTTTTTT; CDR3: CASRTHEKLFF
length: 15; V: TRBV2; size: NA; J: TRBJ1-6; D: NA; DNA: TGTGCCAGCAGGGGGACAAGTACTCTTCTTTCACCCCTCCACTTT; CDR3: CASRGTSTLLSPLHF
length: 15; V: TRBV5-6; size: once; J: TRBJ1-1; D: TRBD1; DNA: TGTGCCAGCAGGAGGCGAGGACAGGGGCACACTGAAGCTTTCTTT; CDR3: CASRRRGQGHTEAFF
length: 16; V: TRBV18; size: NA; J: TRBJ2-3; D: TRBD2; DNA: TGTGCCAGCTCACCACCGGTTACTAGCGGGAGACGTACGCAGTATTTT; CDR3: CASSPPVTSGRRTQYF
length: 15; V: TRBV5-4; size: NA; J: TRBJ1-1; D: NA; DNA: TGTGCCAGCAGCTTAACCCCGGGAGAGAACACTGAAGCTTTCTTT; CDR3: CASSLTPGENTEAFF
length: 15; V: TRBV20-1; size: NA; J: TRBJ1-5; D: NA; DNA: TGCAGTGCTAGTTCAGGGAGGGTGAGCAATCAGCCCCAGCATTTT; CDR3: CSASSGRVSNQPQHF
length: 16; V: TRBV3-1/TRBV3-2; size: NA; J: TRBJ2-3; D: TRBD2; DNA: TGTGCCAGCAGCCAATTAGGACTAGCGGGTACAGATACGCAGTATTTT; CDR3: CASSQLGLAGTDTQYF
length: 10; V: TRBV6-5; size: NA; J: TRBJ1-4; D: NA; DNA: TGTGCCAGCAGGGGCGAAAAACTGTTTTTT; CDR3: CASRGEKLFF
length: 12; V: TRBV19; size: NA; J: TRBJ2-7; D: NA; DNA: TGTGCCAGTAGTTCTTCTAGCTCGCAGCAGTACTTC; CDR3: CASSSSSSQQYF
length: 17; V: TRBV19; size: NA; J: TRBJ1-6; D: NA; DNA: TGTGCCAGTAGTATTGCTGGCCTTACCTCCTATAATTCACCCCTCCACTTT; CDR3: CASSIAGLTSYNSPLHF
length: 15; V: TRBV6-5; size: once; J: TRBJ1-5; D: TRBD1; DNA: TGTGCCAGCAGGGGGAGACAGGGGAGGAATCAGCCCCAGCATTTT; CDR3: CASRGRQGRNQPQHF
length: 11; V: TRBV3-1/TRBV3-2; size: NA; J: TRBJ2-7; D: NA; DNA: TGTGCCAGCAGCCAAGGTCTCGAGCAGTACTTC; CDR3: CASSQGLEQYF
length: 13; V: TRBV12-3/TRBV12-4; size: NA; J: TRBJ2-3; D: NA; DNA: TGTGCCAGCAGCCACAGGCGGGGCCTGTTTGCATATTTT; CDR3: CASSHRRGLFAYF
length: 15; V: TRBV18; size: NA; J: TRBJ2-3; D: TRBD2; DNA: TGTGCCAGCTCCATAGCGGGAGGGCCCACAGATACGCAGTATTTT; CDR3: CASSIAGGPTDTQYF
length: 13; V: TRBV5-1; size: NA; J: TRBJ1-1; D: NA; DNA: TGCGCCAGCAGCTTGAAGATGAGCACTGAAGCTTTCTTT; CDR3: CASSLKMSTEAFF
length: 16; V: TRBV9; size: few; J: TRBJ2-6; D: TRBD2; DNA: TGTGCCAGCAGCGCCTCGACTAGCCCTGGGGCCAACGTCCTGACTTTC; CDR3: CASSASTSPGANVLTF
length: 13; V: TRBV5-1; size: NA; J: TRBJ1-2; D: TRBD1; DNA: TGCGCCAGCAGCGGAGGGACAGGGAATGGCTACACCTTC; CDR3: CASSGGTGNGYTF
length: 13; V: TRBV3-1/TRBV3-2; size: NA; J: TRBJ1-2; D: NA; DNA: TGTGCCAGCAGCCAGGCCCTGGACTTGAGCTACACCTTC; CDR3: CASSQALDLSYTF
length: 11; V: TRBV20-1; size: NA; J: TRBJ2-7; D: NA; DNA: TGCAGTGCTATCGCGGGTTACGAGCAGTACTTC; CDR3: CSAIAGYEQYF
length: 16; V: TRBV7-2; size: NA; J: TRBJ2-3; D: TRBD2; DNA: TGTGCCAGCAGCTTAGTGGCGGGGGGGAGTACAGATACGCAGTATTTT; CDR3: CASSLVAGGSTDTQYF
length: 14; V: TRBV3-1/TRBV3-2; size: once; J: TRBJ1-3; D: NA; DNA: TGTGCCAGCAGCCGCGGGACTCTCGGAAACACCATATATTTT; CDR3: CASSRGTLGNTIYF